The clone carrying this T cell receptor beta chain was recorded a few times. No antigen is known for it. Individual cDNA molecules received unique molecular identifiers in the library. As handled by the study authors: Counts of TCRs in each sample centred on a median of around 100,000 and extended from approximately 20,000 to 700,000. TCRdb re-called the RACE reads through MiXCR, storing one row per CDR3 protein. The V and J calls reflect TCRdb's pipeline rather than the authors' work. The data contain 30,000 or so distinct CDR3 sequences, 7.4% of them singletons. The data originate from a study of human T cells and chemical hapten exposure. Study context: Slight differences in pooled library volume were the main source of varying TCR yields across samples.

Study-wide findings and caveats: Sensitizing to DPC left TCRs with a frequency above 1 in 1000 unaltered.

The junction had 7 bases not matched to a gene; V was cut back by 8 bases and J by 3 bases. This CDR3 comprises 14 residues. Germline V gene sequence: CDR1 SGHTA, CDR2 FQGNSA. The time point denotes: healthy volunteer bleed at 2 weeks. The template was total RNA from unfractionated whole blood. The sequenced sample was whole blood. This chain connects TRBV7-2 to TRBJ2-1, with TRBD1 identical over 7 bases. The clonotype was recovered from a human donor in good health. Some clones in this sample may be carry-over from other donors' samples. This CDR3 reads CASSVDRNYNEQFF. Written as DNA, the CDR3 is TGTGCCAGCTCCGTGGACAGGAACTACAATGAGCAGTTCTTC.